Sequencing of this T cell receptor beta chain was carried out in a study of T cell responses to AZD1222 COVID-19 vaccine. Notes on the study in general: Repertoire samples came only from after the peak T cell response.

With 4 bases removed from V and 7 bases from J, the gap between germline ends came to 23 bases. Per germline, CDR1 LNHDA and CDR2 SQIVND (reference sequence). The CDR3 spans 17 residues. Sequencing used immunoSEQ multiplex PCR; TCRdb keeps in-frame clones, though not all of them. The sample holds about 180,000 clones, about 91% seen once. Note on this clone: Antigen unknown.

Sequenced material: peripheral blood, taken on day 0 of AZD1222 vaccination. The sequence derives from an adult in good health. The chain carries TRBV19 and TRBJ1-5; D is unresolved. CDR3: CASSSPGRSGFSQPQHF. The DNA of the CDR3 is TGTGCCAGTAGTAGCCCCGGGAGGTCGGGTTTCAGCCAGCCCCAGCATTTT.